Listed here are 14 T cell receptor beta chains from one sample, sequenced in a study of cytomegalovirus exposure and HLA in healthy donors. Use of 60 Vbeta and 13 Jbeta primers characterized the PCR. Here immunoSEQ multiplex PCR was the method, and the copy in TCRdb shows in-frame clones only, minus some. The sample holds a few hundred thousand clones, roughly 79% seen once. Sequenced sample: PBMCs. These receptors were taken from a man aged 18 to 35 in good health and CMV-seronegative.

The rearrangement uses TRBV6-5 and TRBJ1-4; TRBD1 agrees at 7 bases. The CDR3 totals 16 residues. Germline trimming cut 4 bases from V and 4 bases from J; bases unmatched to any gene: 9. CDR1 is MNHEY and CDR2 is SVGAGI in the germline V gene. This chain's CDR3 is CASSLRKGADNEKLFF. CDR3 bases: TGTGCCAGCAGTTTACGAAAGGGGGCCGATAATGAAAAACTGTTTTTT.

The chain joins TRBV27 to TRBJ2-1; 8 bases are a match to TRBD1. The ends lost 8 bases at V and 13 bases at J; junction bases unmatched: 7. CDR1 is MNHEY and CDR2 is SMNVEV in the germline V gene (reference sequence). The CDR3 totals 11 residues. The CDR3 here is CASAGGLTQFF. As DNA, the CDR3 is TGTGCCAGCGCAGGGGGCCTCACTCAGTTCTTC.

This clone has only a few counts. The rearrangement uses TRBV6-6 and TRBJ2-1; D call uncertain. Germline CDR1 is MNHNY and CDR2 is SVGAGI (reference sequence). Trimming removed 10 bases at V and 2 bases at J, with 9 bases between. The CDR3 is 12 residues long. The CDR3 is CATGFTYNEQFF. CDR3 DNA sequence: TGTGCCACCGGGTTCACCTACAATGAGCAGTTCTTC.

The rearrangement joins TRBV19 to TRBJ1-2; possible D gene TRBD1, 6 bases. Trimming removed 3 bases at V and 6 bases at J, with 14 bases between. This CDR3 contains 14 residues. Germline V gene sequence: CDR1 LNHDA, CDR2 SQIVND (reference sequence). CDR3 protein: CASSIWGLRDGYTF. The CDR3 coding sequence is TGTGCCAGTAGTATCTGGGGGCTCCGGGATGGCTACACCTTC. Together with reference TRBV19 and TRBJ1-2, the CDR3 gives the full variable domain: DGGITQSPKYLFRKEGQNVTLSCEQNLNHDAMYWYRQDPGQGLRLIYYSQIVNDFQKGDIAEGYSVSREKKESFPLTVTSAQKNPTAFYLCASSIWGLRDGYTFGSGTRLTVV.

The V gene is TRBV28, the J gene TRBJ1-2; a possible D gene is TRBD1 (6 bases). Germline V lookup: CDR1 MDHEN, CDR2 SYDVKM. CDR3 length: 14 residues. V gave up 2 bases and J gave up 1 base, with 8 bases separating them. The CDR3 sequence: CASSLGQINYGYTF. The DNA of the CDR3 is TGTGCCAGCAGTTTAGGACAGATTAACTATGGCTACACCTTC.

CDR3 nucleotides: TGTGCCAGCACTGGGACATTGGATCAGTACTTC. Its translation: CASTGTLDQYF. The rearrangement links TRBV25-1 to TRBJ2-7; TRBD1 might be the D (6 bases). The CDR3 sequence is 11 residues long. Trimming removed 7 bases at V and 10 bases at J, with 14 bases between. Germline-derived CDR1 and CDR2 are MGHDK and SYGVNS.

The chain links TRBV19 to TRBJ2-1, with 8 bases fitting TRBD2. There are 14 residues in the CDR3. Trimming cost V 7 bases and J 4 bases; bases outside gene matches: 6. Looked up from germline, CDR1 is LNHDA and CDR2 is SQIVND (reference sequence). The CDR3 protein is CASIGTRGYNEQFF. The CDR3 region has the DNA TGTGCCAGTATAGGGACTAGGGGATACAATGAGCAGTTCTTC.

The rearrangement uses TRBV15 and TRBJ2-5; TRBD2 matches at 11 bases. Germline V gene sequence: CDR1 LNHNV, CDR2 YYDKDF (reference sequence). The CDR3 spans 16 residues. Germline trimming cut 3 bases from V and 2 bases from J; bases unmatched to any gene: 5. The CDR3 spells CATSSAGLAEQETQYF. DNA for the CDR3: TGTGCCACCAGCAGTGCGGGACTAGCGGAGCAAGAGACCCAGTACTTC.

This sequence joins TRBV5-8 and TRBJ2-1, with 7 bases that match TRBD2. The CDR3 runs 15 residues. The V segment lost 0 bases and the J segment 5 bases; nucleotides outside the gene matches: 5. Germline assignment: CDR1 SGHTS and CDR2 YDEGEE. The CDR3 spells CASSLGTGGHNEQFF. As DNA, the CDR3 is TGTGCCAGCAGCTTGGGTACGGGGGGACACAATGAGCAGTTCTTC.

J is TRBJ1-1 and V is TRBV10-3, with D maybe TRBD1 (6 bases). V lost 6 bases to trimming and J lost 3 bases, with 11 bases between them. Germline V CDR1 and CDR2: ENHRY, SYGVKD. The CDR3 covers 13 residues. CDR3 coding DNA: TGTGCCATCAGAAGGACAGCCGACACTGAAGCTTTCTTT. The encoded protein is CAIRRTADTEAFF.

Notes on this clone: A junction end diverges from the germline sequence, so it may reflect a read error. The DNA for the CDR3 is TGCGCCAGCAGCTTATCAGCGGGGTTCAGAAACAGTGAAGCTTTCTTT. The encoded protein is CASSLSAGFRNSEAFF. The chain has TRBV5-1 and TRBJ1-1; no clear D gene. The germline V gene has CDR1 SGHRS and CDR2 YFSETQ. This CDR3 spans 16 amino acids.

The chain joins TRBV7-9 to TRBJ2-5; D perhaps matches TRBD1 (5 bases). The CDR3 runs to 14 residues. Deletions cut 4 bases from V and 4 bases from J, with 13 bases between. Germline V gene data show CDR1 as SEHNR and CDR2 as FQNEAQ (reference sequence). In nucleotides, the CDR3 is TGTGCCAGCAGCTCAGGGCAAGCTGGAGAGACCCAGTACTTC. This encodes CASSSGQAGETQYF. Filled out from reference TRBV7-9 and TRBJ2-5, the complete variable domain reads DTGVSQNPRHKITKRGQNVTFRCDPISEHNRLYWYRQTLGQGPEFLTYFQNEAQLEKSRLLSDRFSAERPKGSFSTLEIQRTEQGDSAMYLCASSSGQAGETQYFGPGTRLLVL.

The chain links TRBV5-1 to TRBJ2-1; D perhaps matches TRBD1 (6 bases). The CDR3 contains 15 residues. V gave up 4 bases and J gave up 6 bases, with 17 bases separating them. Germline CDR1 reads SGHRS; CDR2 reads YFSETQ. The CDR3 spells CASSLIGGSGNEQFF. In DNA, the CDR3 is TGCGCCAGCAGCCTCATAGGGGGATCGGGCAATGAGCAGTTCTTC. Looking up the rest from reference TRBV5-1 and TRBJ2-1 gives the full variable domain: KAGVTQTPRYLIKTRGQQVTLSCSPISGHRSVSWYQQTPGQGLQFLFEYFSETQRNKGNFPGRFSGRQFSNSRSEMNVSTLELGDSALYLCASSLIGGSGNEQFFGPGTRLTVL.

This rearrangement joins TRBV19 to TRBJ1-2, with 10 positions matching TRBD1. The CDR3 sequence is 14 residues long. Germline CDR1 is LNHDA and CDR2 is SQIVND (reference sequence). The V segment lost 5 bases and the J segment 6 bases; nucleotides outside the gene matches: 6. CDR3 nucleotides: TGTGCCAGTAGTCTGACAGGGGGCGAGGATGGCTACACCTTC. It encodes CASSLTGGEDGYTF.